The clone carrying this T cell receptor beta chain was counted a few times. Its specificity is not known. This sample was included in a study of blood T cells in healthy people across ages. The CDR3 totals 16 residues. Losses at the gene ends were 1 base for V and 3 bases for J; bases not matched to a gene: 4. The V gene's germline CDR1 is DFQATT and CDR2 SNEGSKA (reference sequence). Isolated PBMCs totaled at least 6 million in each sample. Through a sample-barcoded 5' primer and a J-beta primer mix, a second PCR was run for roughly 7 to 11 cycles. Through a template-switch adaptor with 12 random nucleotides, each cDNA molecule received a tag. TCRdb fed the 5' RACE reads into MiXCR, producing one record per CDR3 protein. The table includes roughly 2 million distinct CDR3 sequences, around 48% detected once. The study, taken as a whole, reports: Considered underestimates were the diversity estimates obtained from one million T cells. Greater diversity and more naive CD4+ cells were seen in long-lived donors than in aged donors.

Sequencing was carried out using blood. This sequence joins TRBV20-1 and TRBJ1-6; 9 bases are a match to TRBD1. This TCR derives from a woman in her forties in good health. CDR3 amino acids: CSARVGGQGYNSPLHF. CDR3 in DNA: TGCAGTGCTAGAGTTGGGGGACAGGGCTATAATTCACCCCTCCACTTT.